These T cell receptor beta chains were read from a single sample in a study of identifying expanded T cells in peripheral blood. Sequencing used immunoSEQ multiplex PCR; TCRdb keeps in-frame clones, though not all of them. The sample shows 70,000 to 100,000 clones, approximately 91% of them seen only once. The sample consisted of blood. Receptor source: a person aged 18 to 70 in good health. CDR3s include the opening cysteine and the closing phenylalanine or tryptophan. The D gene is left open where the match is weak. Rows give clone size only sometimes, using once, few, many, or a class for an expanded clone.

j_call,d_call,clone_size,v_call,cdr3_nt,cdr3_aa
TRBJ1-4,.,.,TRBV9,TGTGCCAGCAGCAGGCCCACTAATGAAAAACTGTTTTTT,CASSRPTNEKLFF
TRBJ2-1,TRBD2,.,TRBV6-1,TGTGCCAGCAGTGGGGGACTAGCGGGAGACCACAATGAGCAGTTCTTC,CASSGGLAGDHNEQFF
TRBJ2-7,.,once,TRBV10-2,TGCGCCAGCAGTGATACGGGAGCGATCACCTACGAGCAGTACTTC,CASSDTGAITYEQYF
TRBJ2-1,TRBD1,.,TRBV7-2,TGTGCCAGCAGCTTATGGACAGGTTATGAGCAGTTCTTC,CASSLWTGYEQFF
TRBJ2-7,.,.,TRBV6-1,TGTGCCAGCCTCTTGGGGCCCGTTTTATCCGGCGAGCAGTACTTC,CASLLGPVLSGEQYF
TRBJ2-7,TRBD2,.,TRBV2,TGTGCCAGCATTTCGACTAGCGGGAGCATCTACGAGCAGTACTTC,CASISTSGSIYEQYF
TRBJ1-4,TRBD1,.,TRBV5-1,TGCGCCAGCAGCGCGGACAGGGGACGTGAAAAACTGTTTTTT,CASSADRGREKLFF
TRBJ2-3,TRBD1,.,TRBV29-1,TGCAGCGTAGTCCGAAATACCGGGACAGGGGGCGGCACAGATACGCAGTATTTT,CSVVRNTGTGGGTDTQYF
TRBJ1-5,.,.,TRBV27,TGTGCCAGCAGTTTAGGTTCAGGTTCGAATCAGCCCCAGCATTTT,CASSLGSGSNQPQHF
TRBJ2-2,TRBD2,.,TRBV2,TGTGCCAGCACACTAGCGCTTACCGGGGAGCTGTTTTTT,CASTLALTGELFF
TRBJ2-1,.,once,TRBV5-1,TGCGCCAGCAGCGGAAACAGTGAAAACAATGAGCAGTTCTTC,CASSGNSENNEQFF
TRBJ2-7,TRBD2,.,TRBV5-1,TGCGCCAGCAGCTCGGGACTAGCGGACGAGCAGTACTTC,CASSSGLADEQYF
TRBJ2-3,TRBD2,.,TRBV7-8,TGTGCCAGCACCCAAAGCGGGGCAGATACGCAGTATTTT,CASTQSGADTQYF
TRBJ1-1,.,.,TRBV29-1,TGCAGCGTTGAAGATCGGCTGAGGAACACTGAAGCTTTCTTT,CSVEDRLRNTEAFF
TRBJ1-1,.,.,TRBV6-4,TGTGCCAGCAGTCCGGGGGGGGTGAACACTGAAGCTTTCTTT,CASSPGGVNTEAFF
TRBJ1-1,.,.,TRBV5-8,TGTGCCAGCAGCTTGGGAGGCCTGAACACTGAAGCTTTCTTT,CASSLGGLNTEAFF
TRBJ1-2,.,few,TRBV27,TGTGCCAGCAGGCCGCGGGGGGTCCTCTATGGCTACACCTTC,CASRPRGVLYGYTF
TRBJ1-6,TRBD1,.,TRBV27,TGTGCCAGCAGCCCTCAACAGGGGGCTCATTCACCCCTCCACTTT,CASSPQQGAHSPLHF
TRBJ1-2,TRBD1,.,TRBV7-9,TGTGCCAGCAGCCCCTCCTCGGACAGGGCTGGCTACACCTTC,CASSPSSDRAGYTF
TRBJ2-2,.,once,TRBV4-2,TGTGCCAGCAGCCAAACCCGAGACGGGGAGCTGTTTTTT,CASSQTRDGELFF
TRBJ2-3,.,.,TRBV7-2,TGTGCCAGCAGCCCAAATTGGAGGGATACGCAGTATTTT,CASSPNWRDTQYF
TRBJ2-3,TRBD2,.,TRBV6-4,TGTGCCAGCAGTGACTCCAAGCGGGAGGGCCCTCTAGATACGCAGTATTTT,CASSDSKREGPLDTQYF
TRBJ1-2,.,.,TRBV2,TGTGCCAGCAGTGTCGTGCAGGGGAACTATGGCTACACCTTC,CASSVVQGNYGYTF
TRBJ2-7,.,few,TRBV18,TGTGCCAGTTCCTCCGGGACTGGAGGCTACGAGCAGTACTTC,CASSSGTGGYEQYF